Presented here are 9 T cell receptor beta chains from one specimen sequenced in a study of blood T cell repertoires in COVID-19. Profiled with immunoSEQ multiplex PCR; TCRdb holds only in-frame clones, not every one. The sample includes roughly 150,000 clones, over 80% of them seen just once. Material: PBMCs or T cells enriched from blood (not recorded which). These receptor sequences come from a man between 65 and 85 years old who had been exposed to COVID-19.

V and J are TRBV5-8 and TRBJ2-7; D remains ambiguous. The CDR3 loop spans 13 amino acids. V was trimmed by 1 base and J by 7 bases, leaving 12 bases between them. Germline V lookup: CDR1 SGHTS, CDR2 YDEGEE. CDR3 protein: CASSLTVTTEQYF. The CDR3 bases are TGTGCCAGCAGCTTGACGGTAACGACTGAGCAGTACTTC.

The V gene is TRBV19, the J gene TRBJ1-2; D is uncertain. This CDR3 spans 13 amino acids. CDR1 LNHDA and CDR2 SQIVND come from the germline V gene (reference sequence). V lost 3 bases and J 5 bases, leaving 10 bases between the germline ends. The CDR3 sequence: CASSIPAGYGYTF. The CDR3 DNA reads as TGTGCCAGTAGTATTCCAGCAGGTTATGGCTACACCTTC.

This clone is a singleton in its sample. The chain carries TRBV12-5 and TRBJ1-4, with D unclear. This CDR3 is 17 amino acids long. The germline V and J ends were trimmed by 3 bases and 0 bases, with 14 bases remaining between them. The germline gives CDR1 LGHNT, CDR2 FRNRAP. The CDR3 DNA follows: TGTGCTAGTGGTTTCTCCCTGGGCCCCTCAACTAATGAAAAACTGTTTTTT. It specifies CASGFSLGPSTNEKLFF.

CDR3: CASGQRGFTEAFF. Here the CDR3 DNA reads TGTGCCAGTGGCCAACGAGGGTTCACTGAAGCTTTCTTT. This chain uses TRBV2 with TRBJ1-1; D gene unclear. The CDR3 runs 13 residues. The ends were cut back, 9 bases at V and 4 bases at J, with 15 bases in the middle. Germline CDR1 is SNHLY and CDR2 is FYNNEI.

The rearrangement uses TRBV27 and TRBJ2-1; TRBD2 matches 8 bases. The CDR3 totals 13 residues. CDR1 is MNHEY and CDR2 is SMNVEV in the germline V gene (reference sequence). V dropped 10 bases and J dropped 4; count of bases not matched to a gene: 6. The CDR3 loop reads CATGGGRYNEQFF. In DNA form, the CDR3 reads TGTGCCACCGGGGGGGGTCGGTACAATGAGCAGTTCTTC.

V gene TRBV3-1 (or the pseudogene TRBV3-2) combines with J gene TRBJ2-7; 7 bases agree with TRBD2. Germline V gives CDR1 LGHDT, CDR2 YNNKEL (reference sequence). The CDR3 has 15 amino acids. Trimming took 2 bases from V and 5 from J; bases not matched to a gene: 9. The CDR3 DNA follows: TGTGCCAGCAGCCAAATGAGCGGGGTGTCCCACGAGCAGTACTTC. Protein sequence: CASSQMSGVSHEQYF.

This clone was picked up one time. The CDR3 region is CASSQTYREGAEAFF. The CDR3 DNA is TGTGCCAGCAGCCAAACTTACAGGGAAGGCGCTGAAGCTTTCTTT. The chain combines TRBV7-8 with TRBJ1-1; TRBD1 is a possible D gene (6 bases). CDR3 length: 15 residues. CDR1 and CDR2 from the germline V gene are SGHVS and FQNEAQ. Trimming removed 5 bases at V and 6 bases at J, with 19 bases between.

CDR3 amino acids: CASSIGGTSGGGEQFF. The CDR3 DNA reads as TGTGCCAGTAGTATAGGAGGAACTAGCGGGGGGGGTGAGCAGTTCTTC. The gene calls are TRBV19 and TRBJ2-1, with TRBD2 identical over 13 bases. Trimming removed 1 base from V and 9 bases from J; junction bases left unmatched: 6. Germline CDR1 reads LNHDA; CDR2 reads SQIVND (reference sequence). This CDR3 contains 16 residues.

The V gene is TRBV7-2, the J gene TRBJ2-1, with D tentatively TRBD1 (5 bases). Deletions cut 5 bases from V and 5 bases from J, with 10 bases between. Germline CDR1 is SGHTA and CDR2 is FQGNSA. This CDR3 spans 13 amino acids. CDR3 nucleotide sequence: TGTGCCAGCAGCCGGACACCCAACAATGAGCAGTTCTTC. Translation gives CASSRTPNNEQFF.